A single sample is the source of the 5 T cell receptor beta chains below, sequenced in a study of T-cell reconstitution after alpha-beta-depleted transplantation in children. The TCRbeta library incorporated unique molecular identifiers. TCRdb itself ran the PCR reads through MiXCR, one entry per CDR3 protein. The sample has hundreds of thousands of distinct CDR3 sequences, roughly 17% seen once; the top ten hold 1.1%. The sequences come from PBMCs from the stem cell graft donor, collected from the stem cell graft. The receptors originated from a human donor who donated a stem cell graft to a child with acute myeloid leukemia.

CDR3 sequence (DNA): TGCGCCAGCAGTCCCTGTCAGGGGTGTTCGGAAAGCAATCAGCCCCAGCATTTT. Amino acid sequence: CASSPCQGCSESNQPQHF. V gene TRBV4-1 combines with J gene TRBJ1-5, with D possibly TRBD1 on 6 matching bases. Trimming took 6 bases from V and 1 from J, leaving 22 bases between them. The CDR3 length is 18 residues. In germline, CDR1 is MGHRA, CDR2 YSYEKL.

This clonotype came up a few times. This chain connects TRBV4-3 to TRBJ2-3; TRBD2 matches at 11 bases. V trimming: 0 bases; J trimming: 4 bases; junction bases outside the gene matches: 9. The length of the CDR3 is 18 residues. From germline, CDR1 is LGHNA and CDR2 YSLEER. CDR3 protein: CASSQDDSGGGRPDTQYF. The CDR3 DNA follows: TGCGCCAGCAGCCAAGATGATAGCGGGGGGGGTCGCCCAGATACGCAGTATTTT.

This clonotype was seen a handful of times. The chain employs TRBV4-1 and TRBJ2-3; 14 bases line up with TRBD2. The V gene end was trimmed by 1 base and the J gene end by 7 bases; junction bases not matched to a gene: 7. This CDR3 is built from 17 residues. CDR1 MGHRA and CDR2 YSYEKL come from the germline V gene. CDR3 protein: CASSQVWTSGGSNTQYF. The DNA of the CDR3 is TGCGCCAGCAGCCAAGTATGGACTAGCGGGGGGTCGAATACGCAGTATTTT.

This clonotype was seen ten or more times. This chain uses TRBV29-1 with TRBJ2-1, with D unclear. The germline CDR1 and CDR2 sequences are SQVTM and ANQGSEA. CDR3 length equals 11 residues. Trimming pared 4 bases from V and 6 bases from J, leaving 7 bases between. The CDR3 bases are TGCAGCGTTGTACGGGCCAATGAGCAGTTCTTC. It encodes CSVVRANEQFF.

The chain links TRBV29-1 to TRBJ2-2; 15 bases line up with TRBD2. Germline V gene lookup returns CDR1 SQVTM and CDR2 ANQGSEA. This CDR3 region has 17 residues. Unmatched junction bases numbered 8, after V lost 7 bases and J lost 2 bases. The CDR3 protein is CSARGTSGGPNTGELFF. The CDR3 DNA sequence: TGCAGCGCTAGAGGGACTAGCGGGGGGCCTAACACCGGGGAGCTGTTTTTT.